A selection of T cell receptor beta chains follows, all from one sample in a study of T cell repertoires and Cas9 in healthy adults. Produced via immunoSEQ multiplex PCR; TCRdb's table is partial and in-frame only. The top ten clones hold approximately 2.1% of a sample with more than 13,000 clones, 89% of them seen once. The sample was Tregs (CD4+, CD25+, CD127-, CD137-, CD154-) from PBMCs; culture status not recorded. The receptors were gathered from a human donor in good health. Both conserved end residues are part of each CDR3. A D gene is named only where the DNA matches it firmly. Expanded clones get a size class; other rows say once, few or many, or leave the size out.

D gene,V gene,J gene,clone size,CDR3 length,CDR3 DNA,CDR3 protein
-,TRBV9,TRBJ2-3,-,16,TGTGCCAGCAGCCCCCACGGGTTGTTGTCCACAGATACGCAGTATTTT,CASSPHGLLSTDTQYF
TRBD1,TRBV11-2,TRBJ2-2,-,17,TGTGCCAGCAGCTTAGCCCCTCACAGGGGGCTCTACGGGGAGCTGTTTTTT,CASSLAPHRGLYGELFF
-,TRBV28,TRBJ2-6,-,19,TGTGCCAGCAGTTTAGGTTACAGGACGGGATGGTCTGGGGCCAACGTCCTGACTTTC,CASSLGYRTGWSGANVLTF
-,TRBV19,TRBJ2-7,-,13,TGTGCCAGTAGTATAGGTCCGGCCTACGAGCAGTACTTC,CASSIGPAYEQYF
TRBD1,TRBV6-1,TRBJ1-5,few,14,TGTGCCACCAGCCCGGGACAGGGGTATCAGCCCCAGCATTTT,CATSPGQGYQPQHF
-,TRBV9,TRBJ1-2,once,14,TGTGCCAGCAGCGTAGAGGACGGTGTCTATGGCTACACCTTC,CASSVEDGVYGYTF
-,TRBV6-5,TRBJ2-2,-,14,TGTGCCAGCAAGAAATTGAAGAGAGGTGGGGAGCTGTTTTTT,CASKKLKRGGELFF
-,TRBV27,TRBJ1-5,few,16,TGTGCCAGCAGTGCTTGGGACGGGGGGGGCAGTCAGCCCCAGCATTTT,CASSAWDGGGSQPQHF
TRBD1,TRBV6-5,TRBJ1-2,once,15,TGTGCCAGCAGTTACGGGGACAGGGATTGGTATGGCTACACCTTC,CASSYGDRDWYGYTF
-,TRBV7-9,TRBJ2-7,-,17,TGTGCCAGCAGCTTAGCGGGAGGGGACAGATTGGTCTACGAGCAGTACTTC,CASSLAGGDRLVYEQYF
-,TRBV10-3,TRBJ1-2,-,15,TGTGCCATCACAGCGTCCGGACAGCGCAACTATGGCTACACCTTC,CAITASGQRNYGYTF
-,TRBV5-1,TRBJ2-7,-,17,TGCGCCAGCAGCTTGGTTACCGGGACAACGCCTTCCTACGAGCAGTACTTC,CASSLVTGTTPSYEQYF
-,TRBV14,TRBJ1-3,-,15,TGTGCCAGCAGCCAAAGCGGGGTCGGAGGAAACACCATATATTTT,CASSQSGVGGNTIYF
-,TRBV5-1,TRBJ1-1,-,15,TGCGCCAGCAGCCCCCAGATGACAGCGAACACTGAAGCTTTCTTT,CASSPQMTANTEAFF
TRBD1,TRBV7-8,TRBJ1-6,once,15,TGTGCCAGCAGCCTCGGACAGGGAGAGAACTCACCCCTCCACTTT,CASSLGQGENSPLHF
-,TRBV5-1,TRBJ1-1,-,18,TGCGCCAGCAGCTTGTATCTTCGGACGGAGATCCGGAACACTGAAGCTTTCTTT,CASSLYLRTEIRNTEAFF
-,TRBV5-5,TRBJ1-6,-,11,TGTGCCAGCGGGGGGAGTTCACCCCTCCACTTT,CASGGSSPLHF
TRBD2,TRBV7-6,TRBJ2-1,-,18,TGTGCCAGCAGGCCTGGACTAGCGGGGTCGAGCTCCTACAATGAGCAGTTCTTC,CASRPGLAGSSSYNEQFF
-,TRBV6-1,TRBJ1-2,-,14,TGTGCCAACAGTGAAATGGGGGTACGGGAGGGCTACACCTTC,CANSEMGVREGYTF
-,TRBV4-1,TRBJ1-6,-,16,TGCGCCAGCAGCCAATGGGTCGGAACGGGGAATTCACCCCTCCACTTT,CASSQWVGTGNSPLHF
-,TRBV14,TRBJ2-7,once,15,TGTGCCAGCAGCCAGGCGGACAGCCGTTACTACGAGCAGTACTTC,CASSQADSRYYEQYF
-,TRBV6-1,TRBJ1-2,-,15,TGTGCCAGCAGTGAAGCCTATAACTCTATCTATGGCTACACCTTC,CASSEAYNSIYGYTF
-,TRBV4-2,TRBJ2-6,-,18,TGTGCCAGCAGCCAAGATCGGGCAGGGAGCTCTGGGGCCAACGTCCTGACTTTC,CASSQDRAGSSGANVLTF
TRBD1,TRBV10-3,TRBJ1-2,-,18,TGTGCCATCAGCGATTCCGGGACAGGGGGCCTCAGGTCGAGCGGCTACACCTTC,CAISDSGTGGLRSSGYTF
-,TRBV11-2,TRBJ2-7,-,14,TGTGCCAGCAGCCGCGGGACGATTTGGTACGAGCAGTACTTC,CASSRGTIWYEQYF
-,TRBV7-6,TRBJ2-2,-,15,TGTGCCAGCACCGGACTGCTAGCAGGAACCGGGGAGCTGTTTTTT,CASTGLLAGTGELFF
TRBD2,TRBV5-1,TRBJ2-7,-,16,TGCGCCAGCAGCTTGGATCTAGCGGGGCCCTCCTACGAGCAGTACTTC,CASSLDLAGPSYEQYF
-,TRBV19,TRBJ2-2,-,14,TGTGCCAGTAGTTCGGGGGGCACCACCGGGGAGCTGTTTTTT,CASSSGGTTGELFF
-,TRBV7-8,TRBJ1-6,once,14,TGTGCCAGCAGCTTAGGCTCCTATAATTCACCCCTCCACTTT,CASSLGSYNSPLHF
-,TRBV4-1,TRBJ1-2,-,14,TGCGCCAGCAGCCCCCCGGCGGGACTCCATGGCTACACCTTC,CASSPPAGLHGYTF
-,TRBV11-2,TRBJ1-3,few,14,TGTGCCAGCAGCGGGACCCCCAGGGGAAACACCATATATTTT,CASSGTPRGNTIYF
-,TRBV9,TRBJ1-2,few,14,TGTGCCAGCAGCGTAGAGGGGCAGAACTATGGCTACACCTTC,CASSVEGQNYGYTF
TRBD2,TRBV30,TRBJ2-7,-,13,TGTGCCTGGTCCGGGGGGGCCGGGTACGAGCAGTACTTC,CAWSGGAGYEQYF
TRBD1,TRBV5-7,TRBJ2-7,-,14,TGTGCCAGCAGCTTGGGGGACAGGACCTACGAGCAGTACTTC,CASSLGDRTYEQYF
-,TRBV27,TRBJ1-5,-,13,TGTGCCAGCAGTTTATTCGAGGCTCAGCCCCAGCATTTT,CASSLFEAQPQHF
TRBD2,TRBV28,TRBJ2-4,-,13,TGTGCCAGCAGTTTCGGGGGGAGGAACATTCAGTACTTC,CASSFGGRNIQYF
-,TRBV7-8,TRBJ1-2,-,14,TGTGCCAGCAGCTTAGGGCCGGGTCACTATGGCTACACCTTC,CASSLGPGHYGYTF
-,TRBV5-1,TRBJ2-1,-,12,TGCGCCAGCAGCTTGGTGGGTGATGAGCAGTTCTTC,CASSLVGDEQFF
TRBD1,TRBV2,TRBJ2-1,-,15,TGTGCCAGCAAAAAGGCAGGGGGCTCCTACAATGAGCAGTTCTTC,CASKKAGGSYNEQFF
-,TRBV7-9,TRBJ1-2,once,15,TGTGCCAGCAGCTTATTAGGGGTTCTAAACTATGGCTACACCTTC,CASSLLGVLNYGYTF
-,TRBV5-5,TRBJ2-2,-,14,TGTGCCAGCAGCCCACCTAGAAGGGCCGGGGAGCTGTTTTTT,CASSPPRRAGELFF
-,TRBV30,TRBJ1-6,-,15,TGTGCCTGGAGTCCCGGAACGGGCCTTAATTCACCCCTCCACTTT,CAWSPGTGLNSPLHF
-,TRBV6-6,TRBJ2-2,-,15,TGTGCCAGCAGTTACTTAAGAGAAGGGGCCGGGGAGCTGTTTTTT,CASSYLREGAGELFF
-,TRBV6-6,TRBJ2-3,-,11,TGTGCCAGCAGTTACTCGTTTACGCAGTATTTT,CASSYSFTQYF
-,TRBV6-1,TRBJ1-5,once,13,TGTGCCAGCAGTGTTAATAGCAATCAGCCCCAGCATTTT,CASSVNSNQPQHF